These T cell receptor beta chains were read from a single sample in a study of patients and donors after allogeneic stem cell transplantation. In TCRdb, the RT-PCR reads were re-called with MiXCR into one record per CDR3 protein. The table shows about 960,000 distinct CDR3 sequences, with approximately 19% occurring only once. What was sequenced was blood, either unsorted or a sorted T cell fraction (not recorded which). The receptor source for this set is a human donor who was either an allogeneic HSCT recipient or a stem cell or donor lymphocyte infusion donor (not recorded which). It is not recorded whose cells these are; they may come from a transplant donor. Both conserved end residues are trimmed from each CDR3.

CDR3 protein: ASSLSGGYGYT; J gene: TRBJ1-2; V gene: TRBV12-3/TRBV12-4
CDR3 protein: ASSRVGGTQY; J gene: TRBJ2-5; V gene: TRBV25-1
CDR3 protein: ASSPYRDGSYNSPLH; J gene: TRBJ1-6; V gene: TRBV6-1
CDR3 protein: ATTLGGSEQF; J gene: TRBJ2-1; V gene: TRBV6-5
CDR3 protein: ASSFAAYEQY; J gene: TRBJ2-7; V gene: TRBV12-3/TRBV12-4
CDR3 protein: SAERTGIGETQY; J gene: TRBJ2-5; V gene: TRBV20-1
CDR3 protein: ASSEGWGLAGVISYNEQF; J gene: TRBJ2-1; V gene: TRBV6-1
CDR3 protein: SAGRESRYEQY; J gene: TRBJ2-7; V gene: TRBV20-1
CDR3 protein: ATSTPRGSANYGYT; J gene: TRBJ1-2; V gene: TRBV6-1
CDR3 protein: SAAGTTRTDTQY; J gene: TRBJ2-3; V gene: TRBV29-1
CDR3 protein: SAHRESYNEQF; J gene: TRBJ2-1; V gene: TRBV29-1
CDR3 protein: ASRPSLWGSGGAETQY; J gene: TRBJ2-5; V gene: TRBV12-3/TRBV12-4
CDR3 protein: ASSLAPGQGSSTDTQY; J gene: TRBJ2-3; V gene: TRBV5-5
CDR3 protein: ASSRTGGNDEQF; J gene: TRBJ2-1; V gene: TRBV6-4
CDR3 protein: SARDTGRNYGYT; J gene: TRBJ1-2; V gene: TRBV20-1
CDR3 protein: ASSISGQTNYGYT; J gene: TRBJ1-2; V gene: TRBV19
CDR3 protein: SVAGQGSTEAF; J gene: TRBJ1-1; V gene: TRBV29-1
CDR3 protein: ASSPGLETNEKLF; J gene: TRBJ1-4; V gene: TRBV18
CDR3 protein: ASSYSGYWTAQETQY; J gene: TRBJ2-5; V gene: TRBV6-2/TRBV6-3
CDR3 protein: ASSLGQGYPDTQY; J gene: TRBJ2-3; V gene: TRBV7-3
CDR3 protein: ASTPVGGYGYT; J gene: TRBJ1-2; V gene: TRBV9
CDR3 protein: SVREDRLLNSPLH; J gene: TRBJ1-6; V gene: TRBV29-1
CDR3 protein: SALSWGSGRTDTQY; J gene: TRBJ2-3; V gene: TRBV20-1
CDR3 protein: ASRSDQNTEAF; J gene: TRBJ1-1; V gene: TRBV7-3
CDR3 protein: ASSATGQGSFEQY; J gene: TRBJ2-7; V gene: TRBV25-1
CDR3 protein: ASSPQGIEKLF; J gene: TRBJ1-4; V gene: TRBV18
CDR3 protein: ASSLRTGGNQPQH; J gene: TRBJ1-5; V gene: TRBV5-1
CDR3 protein: AWSVRARAKNIQY; J gene: TRBJ2-4; V gene: TRBV30
CDR3 protein: ASSPTWGTSYEQY; J gene: TRBJ2-7; V gene: TRBV16
CDR3 protein: SARDQARSSYEQY; J gene: TRBJ2-7; V gene: TRBV20-1
CDR3 protein: ASSRWEETQY; J gene: TRBJ2-5; V gene: TRBV12-3/TRBV12-4
CDR3 protein: ASSYSTVFETQY; J gene: TRBJ2-5; V gene: TRBV6-5
CDR3 protein: ASTTRETTGELF; J gene: TRBJ2-2; V gene: TRBV6-1
CDR3 protein: ASTYRGGRWPGELF; J gene: TRBJ2-2; V gene: TRBV12-3/TRBV12-4
CDR3 protein: ATQGNTGELF; J gene: TRBJ2-2; V gene: TRBV27
CDR3 protein: ASSLGGTSGAITQY; J gene: TRBJ2-3; V gene: TRBV7-8
CDR3 protein: ASRTGTETDTQY; J gene: TRBJ2-3; V gene: TRBV12-3/TRBV12-4
CDR3 protein: SASTENYGYT; J gene: TRBJ1-2; V gene: TRBV20-1
CDR3 protein: SVEEGGSKGGNEQF; J gene: TRBJ2-1; V gene: TRBV29-1
CDR3 protein: ASSSTERLADTQY; J gene: TRBJ2-3; V gene: TRBV5-4
CDR3 protein: ASSPDSEQY; J gene: TRBJ2-7; V gene: TRBV18
CDR3 protein: ASSYPWERSSGNTIY; J gene: TRBJ1-3; V gene: TRBV6-5
CDR3 protein: ASSPRPFTGELF; J gene: TRBJ2-2; V gene: TRBV27
CDR3 protein: ASSPSYQPQH; J gene: TRBJ1-5; V gene: TRBV12-3/TRBV12-4
CDR3 protein: ASSQEWTEQY; J gene: TRBJ2-7; V gene: TRBV4-1